Below are 13 T cell receptor beta chains sequenced from a single sample in a study of T cell repertoires in cytomegalovirus infection (dated by TCRdb to between 2018 and 2021). The data were produced on an Illumina HiSeq 1500. TCRdb cleaned the public reads at Q25 with fastp, built clones with MiXCR and kept in-frame beta chains. All rows with the same CDR3 protein become a single entry with the most common DNA and genes. The sample table holds tens of thousands of distinct CDR3 sequences, of which around a fifth were seen once. The ten largest clones add up to less than 70% of the sample. The antigens these receptors bind are not known. Sample treatment or condition, as interpreted from the label and publication: in vitro stimulation with specific CMV peptide epitopes to enrich CMV-specific T cells. Sequences were derived from CD8+ T cells from cultured PBMCs, sampled from culture after CMV antigen stimulation. The receptors originated from a human donor in good health (CMV status not recorded). Some clones in this sample may be carry-over from other donors' samples.

In this sample, this clonotype turned up a few times. The gene calls are TRBV7-9 and TRBJ2-1, with 9 bases fitting TRBD1. Trimming removed 7 bases from V and 7 bases from J; junction bases left unmatched: 8. CDR3 length: 14 residues. Germline assignment: CDR1 SEHNR and CDR2 FQNEAQ (reference sequence). CDR3 residues: CASTGQGVFNEQFF. The CDR3 DNA is TGTGCCAGCACGGGACAGGGAGTTTTTAATGAGCAGTTCTTC.

This clonotype was found once. The chain recombines TRBV10-2 with TRBJ2-7, with 9 bases identical to TRBD2. The V segment lost 6 bases and the J segment 2 bases; nucleotides outside the gene matches: 5. The germline V gene has CDR1 WSHSY and CDR2 SAAADI. The CDR3 length is 14 residues. CDR3 protein: CASRTSGLTYEQYF. CDR3 bases: TGCGCCAGCAGGACTAGCGGACTCACCTACGAGCAGTACTTC.

V and J are TRBV7-6 and TRBJ2-7; possible D gene TRBD2, 6 bases. V was shortened by 3 bases and J by 5 bases, with 17 bases between the two germline ends. CDR1 is SGHVS, CDR2 FNYEAQ, per germline. CDR3 size: 15 residues. The CDR3 sequence: CASSFGGEPPHEQYF. The CDR3 nucleotides read TGTGCCAGCAGCTTCGGAGGGGAACCCCCCCACGAGCAGTACTTC.

Only a few counts were recorded for this clonotype. This sequence joins TRBV6-1 and TRBJ2-1; no definite D call. The CDR3 is 14 residues long. Germline V gene data show CDR1 as MNHNS and CDR2 as SASEGT. Trimming removed 2 bases from V and 5 bases from J, with 10 bases in between. CDR3: CASSEFGTNNEQFF. Here the CDR3 DNA reads TGTGCCAGCAGTGAATTTGGTACTAACAATGAGCAGTTCTTC.

This clonotype was observed a single time. V usage is TRBV7-9 and J usage is TRBJ2-5, with TRBD2 matching over 8 bases. The CDR3 runs 16 residues. Germline assignment: CDR1 SEHNR and CDR2 FQNEAQ (reference sequence). V dropped 5 bases and J dropped 2; count of bases not matched to a gene: 10. CDR3 amino acids: CASSLGGGWGQETQYF. CDR3 DNA sequence: TGTGCCAGCAGCCTCGGCGGGGGGTGGGGGCAAGAGACCCAGTACTTC.

The chain recombines TRBV4-1 with TRBJ2-6; the D gene is possibly TRBD1 (6 bases). From germline, CDR1 is MGHRA and CDR2 YSYEKL. This CDR3 is built from 19 residues. V lost 1 base and J lost 0, with 16 bases in between. CDR3 sequence (DNA): TGCGCCAGCAGCCAAGTTGGACAGCGCCTTTCCTCTGGGGCCAACGTCCTGACTTTC. Protein sequence: CASSQVGQRLSSGANVLTF.

The table lists this clonotype with many counts. The V call is TRBV6-2 or TRBV6-3, the J call TRBJ1-5, with D possibly being TRBD1 (6 bases). This CDR3 contains 14 residues. Germline assignment: CDR1 MNHEY and CDR2 SVGEGT. V lost 6 bases and J lost 6, with 15 bases in between. The CDR3 region has the DNA TGTGCCAGCAGCACAACAGGGTTTACTCAGCCCCAGCATTTT. Translating gives CASSTTGFTQPQHF.

The chain uses TRBV15 and TRBJ2-1; possibly TRBD2 for D (5 bases). This CDR3 contains 13 residues. Germline assignment: CDR1 LNHNV and CDR2 YYDKDF (reference sequence). The germline V and J ends were trimmed by 4 bases and 5 bases, with 9 bases remaining between them. Here the CDR3 DNA reads TGTGCCACCAGCATTGCCGGGGACAATGAGCAGTTCTTC. It yields the protein CATSIAGDNEQFF.

In this sample, this clonotype turned up a few times. The gene calls are TRBV19 and TRBJ1-5; 7 bases map to TRBD1. Germline CDR1 LNHDA, CDR2 SQIVND (reference sequence). This CDR3 is built from 17 residues. The ends lost 1 base at V and 1 base at J; junction bases unmatched: 7. DNA of the CDR3: TGTGCCAGTAGTATAGCGAATGACAGGGAAAGCAATCAGCCCCAGCATTTT. Its protein is CASSIANDRESNQPQHF.

This sequence joins TRBV9 and TRBJ1-1; TRBD1 agrees at 9 bases. From germline, CDR1 is SGDLS and CDR2 YYNGEE. V shed 2 bases, J shed 3 bases, and the junction held 2 bases outside the gene matches. The CDR3 runs 14 residues. CDR3 bases: TGTGCCAGCAGCGTGGGACAGGGAGACACTGAAGCTTTCTTT. The encoded protein is CASSVGQGDTEAFF.

This clonotype appeared a few times. This sequence joins TRBV7-8 and TRBJ2-1; D uncertain. The CDR3 covers 14 residues. CDR1 and CDR2 from the germline V gene are SGHVS and FQNEAQ. The V end was cut by 0 bases, the J end by 9 bases, with 12 bases between. In nucleotides, the CDR3 is TGTGCCAGCAGCTTAGCGCCGGTGAGCACTGAGCAGTTCTTC. It codes for CASSLAPVSTEQFF.

This clonotype was counted between two and nine times. The chain recombines TRBV7-8 with TRBJ2-3; D is possibly TRBD1 (5 bases). Per germline, CDR1 SGHVS and CDR2 FQNEAQ. The CDR3 runs to 15 residues. The V gene lost 3 bases and the J gene lost 6 bases, with 16 bases spanning the gap. CDR3 nucleotides: TGTGCCAGCAGCTTCTGGAGTAAAGGGGTGGATACGCAGTATTTT. Protein sequence: CASSFWSKGVDTQYF.

The rearrangement links TRBV6-2 or TRBV6-3 to TRBJ1-1; D is perhaps TRBD1 (5 bases). The germline V gene has CDR1 MNHEY and CDR2 SVGEGT. V lost 6 bases to trimming and J lost 9 bases, with 11 bases between them. This CDR3 comprises 11 residues. The CDR3 here is CASSPGRQAFF. CDR3 nucleotide sequence: TGTGCCAGCAGCCCGGGACGGCAAGCTTTCTTT.